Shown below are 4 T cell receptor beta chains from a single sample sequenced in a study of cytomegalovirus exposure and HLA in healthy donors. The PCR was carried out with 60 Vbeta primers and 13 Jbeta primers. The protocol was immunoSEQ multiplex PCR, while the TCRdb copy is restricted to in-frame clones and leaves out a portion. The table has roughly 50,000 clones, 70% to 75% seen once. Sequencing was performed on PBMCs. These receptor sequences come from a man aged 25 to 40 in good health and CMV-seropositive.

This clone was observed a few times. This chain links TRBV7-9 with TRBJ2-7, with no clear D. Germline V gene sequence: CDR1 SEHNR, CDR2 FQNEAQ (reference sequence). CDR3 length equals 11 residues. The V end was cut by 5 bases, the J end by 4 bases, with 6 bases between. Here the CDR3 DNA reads TGTGCCAGCAGCCCCCAGTACGAGCAGTACTTC. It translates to CASSPQYEQYF.

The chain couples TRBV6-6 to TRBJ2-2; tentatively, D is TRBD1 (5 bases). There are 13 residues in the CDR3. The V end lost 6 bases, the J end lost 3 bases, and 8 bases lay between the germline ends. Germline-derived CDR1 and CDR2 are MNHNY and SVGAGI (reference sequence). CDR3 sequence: CASRGRDTGELFF. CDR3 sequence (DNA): TGTGCCAGCAGGGGGCGCGACACCGGGGAGCTGTTTTTT.

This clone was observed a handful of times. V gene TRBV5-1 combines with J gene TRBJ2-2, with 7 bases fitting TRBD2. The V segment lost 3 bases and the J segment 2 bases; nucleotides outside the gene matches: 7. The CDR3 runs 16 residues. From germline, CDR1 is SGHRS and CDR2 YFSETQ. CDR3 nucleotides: TGCGCCAGCAGCTCCTCACGACTAGCCAACACCGGGGAGCTGTTTTTT. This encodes CASSSSRLANTGELFF.

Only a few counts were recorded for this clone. CDR3 sequence reads: CASSEPSGNTIYF. CDR3 bases: TGTGCCAGCAGCGAGCCGAGTGGTAACACCATATATTTT. This chain uses TRBV9 with TRBJ1-3; no reliable D call. The CDR3 covers 13 residues. Germline loops: CDR1 SGDLS, CDR2 YYNGEE. The V gene lost 3 bases and the J gene lost 7 bases, with 11 bases spanning the gap.